The clone carrying this T cell receptor beta chain appeared many times. Its specificity is not known. One entry per CDR3 protein, called by TCRdb with MiXCR from the multiplex PCR reads. The sample lists some 130,000 distinct CDR3 sequences; roughly 20% were seen once. The lymph nodes were axillary draining lymph nodes from breast cancer patients. This entry comes from a study of breast tumors, draining lymph nodes, adjacent tissues. Broader study findings: Tumor T cell lymph node origin was a supported hypothesis, not proven.

The germline V gene has CDR1 SGHRS and CDR2 YFSETQ. With 4 bases removed from V and 3 bases from J, the gap between germline ends came to 13 bases. The CDR3 loop spans 15 amino acids. V gene TRBV5-1 combines with J gene TRBJ1-4; D is undetermined. The TCR comes from a female donor with breast cancer. Some clones in this sample may be carry-over from other donors' samples. Sequencing was carried out using axillary lymph node tissue. The chain's CDR3 is CASSRKGPSNEKLFF. The CDR3 nucleotides are TGCGCCAGCAGCCGGAAGGGCCCCTCTAATGAAAAACTGTTTTTT.